The clone carrying this TCR beta chain came up a few times. Its specificity is unknown. The data originate from a study of CD8+ T cells in alopecia areata. Trimming removed 2 bases from V and 4 bases from J, with 4 bases in between. The CDR3 spans 12 residues. Per germline, CDR1 MDHEN and CDR2 SYDVKM. RNA was extracted and reverse transcribed into cDNA as the sequencing template. Sequencing was performed with immunoSEQ multiplex PCR; in TCRdb, only in-frame clones are kept and a portion is missing. Of 90,000 to 120,000 clones listed, 50% to 60% are singletons. Alopecia areata patients provided lesional scalp punch biopsies and peripheral blood. Sorted out of PBMCs were CD4+ T cells and CD8+ T cells. General study results and limits: Patients shared TCRs less clearly than mice did, possibly owing to HLA. Sequence data from scalp samples additionally include resident alphabeta T cells of normal skin.

The clonotype comes from a human donor with alopecia areata. The sequencing sample was made of NKG2D-low CD8+ T cells sorted from blood. The rearrangement uses TRBV28 and TRBJ2-3; D is unresolved. For the CDR3, the DNA is TGTGCCAGCAGTTTAGGGGCAGATACGCAGTATTTT. This gives the protein CASSLGADTQYF.